This TCR beta chain stems from a study of blood T cell repertoires in COVID-19. In this sample, this clone turned up once. This table comes from immunoSEQ multiplex PCR, and its TCRdb copy is limited to in-frame clones, with some not included. In the table there are 150,000 to 200,000 clones, about nine tenths of which are singletons. The specimen was peripheral blood. The source is a man aged 40-55 years with acute or convalescent COVID-19.

CDR3 residues: CATSRDQNGEQFF. The CDR3 DNA follows: TGTGCCACCAGCAGAGATCAAAACGGGGAGCAGTTCTTC. This chain connects TRBV15 to TRBJ2-1; D not resolved. The germline gives CDR1 LNHNV, CDR2 YYDKDF (reference sequence). V lost 0 bases and J lost 10, with 10 bases in between. This CDR3 has 13 amino acids.